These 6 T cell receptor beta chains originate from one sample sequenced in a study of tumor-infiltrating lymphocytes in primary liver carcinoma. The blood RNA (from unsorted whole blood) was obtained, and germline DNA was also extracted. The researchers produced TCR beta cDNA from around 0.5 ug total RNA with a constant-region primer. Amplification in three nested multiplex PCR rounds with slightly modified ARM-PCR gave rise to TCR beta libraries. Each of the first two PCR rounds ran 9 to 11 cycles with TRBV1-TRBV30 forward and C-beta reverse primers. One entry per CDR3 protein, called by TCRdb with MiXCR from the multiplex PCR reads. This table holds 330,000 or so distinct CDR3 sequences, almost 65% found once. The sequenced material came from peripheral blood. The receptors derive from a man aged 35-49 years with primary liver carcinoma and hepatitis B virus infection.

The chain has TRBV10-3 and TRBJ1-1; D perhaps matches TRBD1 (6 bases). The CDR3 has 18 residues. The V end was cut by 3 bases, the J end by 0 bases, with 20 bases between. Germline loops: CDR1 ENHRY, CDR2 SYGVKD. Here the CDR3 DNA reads TGTGCCATCAGTGATAAGGGTAGGGGGGTTCGGATGAACACTGAAGCTTTCTTT. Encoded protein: CAISDKGRGVRMNTEAFF.

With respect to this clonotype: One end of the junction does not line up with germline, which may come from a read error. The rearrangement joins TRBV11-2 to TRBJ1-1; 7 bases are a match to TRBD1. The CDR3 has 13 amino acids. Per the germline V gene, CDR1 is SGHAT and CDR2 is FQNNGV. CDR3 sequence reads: CASSTGADPEAFF. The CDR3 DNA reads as TGTGCTAGCAGTACAGGGGCGGACCCTGAAGCTTTCTTT.

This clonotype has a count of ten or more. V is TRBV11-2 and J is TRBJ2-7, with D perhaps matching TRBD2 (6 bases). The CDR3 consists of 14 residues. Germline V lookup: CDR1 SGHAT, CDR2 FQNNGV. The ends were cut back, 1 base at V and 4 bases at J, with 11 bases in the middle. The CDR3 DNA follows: TGTGCCAGCAGCTTAGGCGGGGCAAAATACGAGCAGTACTTC. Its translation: CASSLGGAKYEQYF. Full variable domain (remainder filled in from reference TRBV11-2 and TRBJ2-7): EAGVAQSPRYKIIEKRQSVAFWCNPISGHATLYWYQQILGQGPKLLIQFQNNGVVDDSQLPKDRFSAERLKGVDSTLKIQPAKLEDSAVYLCASSLGGAKYEQYFGPGTRLTVT.

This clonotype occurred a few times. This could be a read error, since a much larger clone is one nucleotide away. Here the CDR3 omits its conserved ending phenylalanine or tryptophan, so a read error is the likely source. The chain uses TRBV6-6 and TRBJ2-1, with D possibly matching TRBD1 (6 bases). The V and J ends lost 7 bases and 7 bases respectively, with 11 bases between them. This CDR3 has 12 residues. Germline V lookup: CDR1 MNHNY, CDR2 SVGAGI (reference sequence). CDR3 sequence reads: CASTYRENEQFL. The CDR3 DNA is TGTGCCAGCACGTACAGGGAAAATGAGCAGTTCTTG.

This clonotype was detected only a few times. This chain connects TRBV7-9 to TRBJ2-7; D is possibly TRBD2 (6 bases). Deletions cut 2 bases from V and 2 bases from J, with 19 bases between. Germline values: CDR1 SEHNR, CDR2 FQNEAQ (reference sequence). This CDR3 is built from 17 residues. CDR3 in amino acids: CASSLLKAGLAPYEQYF. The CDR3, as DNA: TGTGCCAGCAGCTTACTAAAGGCTGGCCTAGCGCCCTACGAGCAGTACTTC.

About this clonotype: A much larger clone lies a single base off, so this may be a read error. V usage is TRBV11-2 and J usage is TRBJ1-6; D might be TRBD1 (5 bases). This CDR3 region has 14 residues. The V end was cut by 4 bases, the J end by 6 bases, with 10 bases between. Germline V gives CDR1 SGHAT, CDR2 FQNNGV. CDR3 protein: CASSSAGLNSPLHF. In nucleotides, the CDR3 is TGTGCCAGCAGCTCCGCGGGACTTAATTCACCCCTCCACTTT.